Presented here are 25 T cell receptor beta chains from one specimen sequenced in a study of beta chain features in type 1 diabetes. The study reverse transcribed the entire isolated RNA, so it sequenced expressed TCRB transcripts. TCRdb's table, derived via immunoSEQ multiplex PCR, lists solely in-frame clones and lacks some. This table holds fewer than 900,000 clones, about a sixth found once. Sequencing was carried out using naive CD4+ T cells from blood. These receptors were taken from a young woman in good health.

This clone was observed a handful of times. The rearrangement links TRBV6-6 to TRBJ2-1, with D unclear. This CDR3 is 11 amino acids long. Trimming took off 2 bases at V and 9 bases at J, with 5 bases between the two ends. Germline CDR1 MNHNY, CDR2 SVGAGI (reference sequence). This CDR3 reads CASSYQVEQFF. CDR3 bases: TGTGCCAGCAGTTACCAGGTTGAGCAGTTCTTC.

This clone was detected a few times. The chain employs TRBV6-5 and TRBJ2-7, with TRBD2 matching over 8 bases. The CDR3 runs 14 residues. With V trimmed by 6 bases and J by 2 bases, 6 bases remained unmatched. Germline lookup yields CDR1 MNHEY and CDR2 SVGAGI. This chain's CDR3 is CASSSREGPYEQYF. CDR3 bases: TGTGCCAGCAGCTCCCGGGAGGGCCCCTACGAGCAGTACTTC.

The rearrangement links TRBV19 to TRBJ2-6; D not resolved. The germline CDR1 and CDR2 sequences are LNHDA and SQIVND (reference sequence). This CDR3 has 14 residues. Trimming took 6 bases from V and 2 from J, leaving 8 bases between them. CDR3 amino acids: CASSAQAGANVLTF. The CDR3 DNA reads TGTGCCAGTAGCGCGCAGGCTGGGGCCAACGTCCTGACTTTC.

This clone was counted between two and nine times. The rearrangement uses TRBV6-4 and TRBJ1-5; a weak D match, TRBD1 (6 bases). The length of the CDR3 is 17 residues. Germline V gene lookup returns CDR1 MRHNA and CDR2 SNTAGT. Trimming pared 6 bases from V and 1 base from J, leaving 19 bases between. The CDR3 nucleotides are TGTGCCAGCAGCGGGGACATCAAAGTTTCCAGCAATCAGCCCCAGCATTTT. This sequence encodes CASSGDIKVSSNQPQHF.

The CDR3 region is CASSFRERETQYF. The DNA of the CDR3 is TGTGCCAGCAGCTTCAGGGAGCGAGAGACCCAGTACTTC. V usage is TRBV7-9 and J usage is TRBJ2-5; the D call may be TRBD1 or TRBD2 (5 bases each). The CDR3 has 13 amino acids. Trimming removed 3 bases from V and 4 bases from J, with 9 bases in between. Per germline, CDR1 SEHNR and CDR2 FQNEAQ (reference sequence).

This clone has a handful of counts. This chain uses TRBV4-2 with TRBJ1-2, with TRBD1 matching 7 bases. CDR1 LGHNA and CDR2 YNFKEQ come from the germline V gene. V dropped 1 base and J dropped 0; count of bases not matched to a gene: 2. The CDR3 runs to 15 residues. DNA for the CDR3: TGTGCCAGCAGCCAAGGACAGGGAGCTAACTATGGCTACACCTTC. Translating gives CASSQGQGANYGYTF.

This clone has just a few counts. This chain uses TRBV4-3 with TRBJ2-1, with 7 nucleotides matching TRBD2. CDR1 and CDR2 from the germline V gene are LGHNA and YSLEER. With 0 bases clipped from V and 9 bases from J, the junction kept 11 bases outside the gene matches. The CDR3 length is 16 residues. CDR3: CASSQEREWVSGEQFF. CDR3 DNA sequence: TGCGCCAGCAGCCAAGAGCGGGAGTGGGTCTCGGGTGAGCAGTTCTTC.

This clone was seen a handful of times. The chain recombines TRBV7-9 with TRBJ2-7; the match to TRBD1 covers 8 bases. This CDR3 has 13 residues. Germline-derived CDR1 and CDR2 are SEHNR and FQNEAQ (reference sequence). V shed 5 bases, J shed 8 bases, and the junction held 8 bases outside the gene matches. In DNA, the CDR3 is TGTGCCAGCAGCACAGAGGACAGGGCAAAGCAGTACTTC. Translated: CASSTEDRAKQYF.

This clone was counted only a few times. The sample holds other DNA sequences that translate to the same CDR3. This sequence joins TRBV28 and TRBJ2-5, with D possibly being TRBD1 (6 bases). The CDR3 contains 13 residues. V was pared by 4 bases and J by 1 base, with 7 bases between. Germline-derived CDR1 and CDR2 are MDHEN and SYDVKM. As DNA, the CDR3 is TGTGCCAGCAGTTCAGGGGTCCAAGAGACCCAGTACTTC. Amino acids: CASSSGVQETQYF. The full variable domain, with the rest looked up from reference TRBV28 and TRBJ2-5, is DVKVTQSSRYLVKRTGEKVFLECVQDMDHENMFWYRQDPGLGLRLIYFSYDVKMKEKGDIPEGYSVSREKKERFSLILESASTNQTSMYLCASSSGVQETQYFGPGTRLLVL.

V and J are TRBV9 and TRBJ1-1; 9 positions agree with TRBD1. CDR3 length: 16 residues. The germline V gene encodes CDR1 SGDLS and CDR2 YYNGEE. Trimming took 5 bases from V and 2 from J; bases not matched to a gene: 10. The CDR3 spells CASRETGTGTNTEAFF. As DNA, the CDR3 is TGTGCCAGCAGAGAAACCGGGACAGGGACAAACACTGAAGCTTTCTTT. The full variable domain, rest sourced from reference TRBV9 and TRBJ1-1, is DSGVTQTPKHLITATGQRVTLRCSPRSGDLSVYWYQQSLDQGLQFLIQYYNGEERAKGNILERFSAQQFPDLHSELNLSSLELGDSALYFCASRETGTGTNTEAFFGQGTRLTVV.

This clone came up a few times. This rearrangement joins TRBV27 to TRBJ2-1; possibly TRBD1 for D (6 bases). Germline-derived CDR1 and CDR2 are MNHEY and SMNVEV (reference sequence). V lost 3 bases and J lost 7, with 7 bases in between. The CDR3 totals 12 residues. DNA for the CDR3: TGTGCCAGCAGTTTTAGGGGGAATGAGCAGTTCTTC. Protein product: CASSFRGNEQFF.

A remark on this clone: Other DNA variants within this sample encode the same CDR3. J is TRBJ1-5 and V is TRBV6-5, with 8 bases identical to TRBD1. Germline V CDR1 and CDR2: MNHEY, SVGAGI. Trimming removed 4 bases from V and 2 bases from J; junction bases left unmatched: 1. The CDR3 is made up of 14 amino acids. The CDR3 DNA sequence: TGTGCCAGCAGTTTACAGGGGGGCAATCAGCCCCAGCATTTT. The encoded protein is CASSLQGGNQPQHF.

This clone was seen only a few times. Other DNA variants within this sample encode the same CDR3. This chain links TRBV25-1 with TRBJ2-1; D gene uncertain. The CDR3 contains 11 residues. Germline CDR1 reads MGHDK; CDR2 reads SYGVNS. V dropped 3 bases and J dropped 7 bases, with 4 bases sitting between them. CDR3 sequence: CASSDRNEQFF. CDR3 DNA sequence: TGTGCCAGCAGTGACAGAAATGAGCAGTTCTTC.

The table lists this clone with a few counts. This chain links TRBV7-2 with TRBJ2-3, with TRBD2 matching over 10 bases. Germline CDR1 is SGHTA and CDR2 is FQGNSA. The V and J ends lost 4 bases and 5 bases, in that order; junction bases with no gene match: 9. There are 16 residues in the CDR3. The CDR3 loop is CASSYIAGGARDTQYF. The CDR3 region has the DNA TGTGCCAGCAGCTATATAGCGGGGGGTGCACGAGATACGCAGTATTTT.

The rearrangement links TRBV9 to TRBJ1-5, with D possibly matching TRBD1 (5 bases). Germline CDR1 is SGDLS and CDR2 is YYNGEE. The CDR3 is 15 amino acids. V dropped 0 bases and J dropped 4 bases, with 11 bases sitting between them. The CDR3 sequence: CASSVGRGKNQPQHF. The CDR3 DNA reads as TGTGCCAGCAGCGTAGGCCGGGGCAAAAATCAGCCCCAGCATTTT.

This clone was observed a handful of times. The V gene is TRBV7-2, the J gene TRBJ2-4; 10 bases line up with TRBD2. With V trimmed by 2 bases and J by 3 bases, 4 bases remained unmatched. CDR3 length: 16 residues. Germline CDR1 and CDR2: SGHTA and FQGNSA. CDR3 protein: CASSLSSGSVKNIQYF. CDR3 bases: TGTGCCAGCAGCTTATCTAGCGGGAGCGTCAAAAACATTCAGTACTTC.

V and J are TRBV6-6 and TRBJ2-5; D is undetermined. Per germline, CDR1 MNHNY and CDR2 SVGAGI (reference sequence). V lost 3 bases to trimming and J lost 5 bases, with 16 bases between them. The CDR3 sequence is 15 residues long. CDR3 protein: CASSYPNSGRETQYF. The CDR3 coding sequence is TGTGCCAGCAGTTATCCCAATTCCGGCAGGGAGACCCAGTACTTC.

This clone has a handful of counts. The V call is TRBV27, the J call TRBJ2-3; tentatively, D is TRBD1 (6 bases). V lost 5 bases and J 2 bases, leaving 11 bases between the germline ends. Germline values: CDR1 MNHEY, CDR2 SMNVEV (reference sequence). This CDR3 spans 14 amino acids. This CDR3 reads CASSRQATTDTQYF. The DNA of the CDR3 is TGTGCCAGCAGTCGACAGGCAACCACAGATACGCAGTATTTT.

The chain is built from TRBV10-3 and TRBJ2-1; 13 bases fit TRBD2. Losses at the gene ends were 7 bases for V and 3 bases for J; bases not matched to a gene: 6. The CDR3 contains 16 residues. Per the germline V gene, CDR1 is ENHRY and CDR2 is SYGVKD. CDR3 in DNA: TGTGCCATCATGGGACTAGCGGGAAAGAACTACAATGAGCAGTTCTTC. Its translation: CAIMGLAGKNYNEQFF.

The chain carries TRBV6-5 and TRBJ2-2; D is perhaps TRBD2 (5 bases). CDR1 and CDR2 (germline): MNHEY, SVGAGI. CDR3 length: 14 amino acids. Trimming took 2 bases from V and 7 from J, leaving 11 bases between them. CDR3 protein: CASSYGGPVGELFF. In nucleotides, the CDR3 is TGTGCCAGCAGTTACGGCGGGCCGGTCGGGGAGCTGTTTTTT.

In its sample, this clone was seen a few times. The chain couples TRBV6-1 to TRBJ2-1; D is uncertain. The germline CDR1 and CDR2 sequences are MNHNS and SASEGT. This CDR3 contains 14 residues. The germline V and J ends were trimmed by 3 bases and 10 bases, with 16 bases remaining between them. In nucleotides, the CDR3 is TGTGCCAGCAGTGATGTCCCCTATCGGCACGAGCAGTTCTTC. It specifies CASSDVPYRHEQFF.

This clone has only a few counts. The gene calls are TRBV5-5 and TRBJ2-7; possible D gene TRBD2, 5 bases. Germline CDR1 SGHKS, CDR2 YYEKEE (reference sequence). The V end lost 1 base, the J end lost 3 bases, and 14 bases lay between the germline ends. This CDR3 has 15 amino acids. DNA of the CDR3: TGTGCCAGCAGCTTGTGGGAGTTCAGTGTCTACGAGCAGTACTTC. It encodes CASSLWEFSVYEQYF.

The chain carries TRBV28 and TRBJ1-5; 7 bases match TRBD1. The V gene's germline CDR1 is MDHEN and CDR2 SYDVKM. V shed 5 bases, J shed 11 bases, and the junction held 15 bases outside the gene matches. The CDR3 has 15 residues. CDR3 DNA sequence: TGTGCCAGCAGTCCGGGACAGCTAAGGGGCAGGTCCCAGCATTTT. This encodes CASSPGQLRGRSQHF.

CDR3 sequence: CASSLPTGTGANVLTF. DNA of the CDR3: TGCGCCAGCAGCTTGCCCACGGGAACTGGGGCCAACGTCCTGACTTTC. The chain joins TRBV5-1 to TRBJ2-6, with D possibly matching TRBD2 (5 bases). Germline CDR1 SGHRS, CDR2 YFSETQ. V was shortened by 1 base and J by 2 bases, with 10 bases between the two germline ends. The CDR3 is made up of 16 amino acids.

The chain employs TRBV9 and TRBJ1-6; TRBD1 matches 10 bases. Germline V gene lookup returns CDR1 SGDLS and CDR2 YYNGEE. The V and J ends lost 3 bases and 8 bases, in that order; junction bases with no gene match: 5. The CDR3 runs to 15 residues. CDR3 sequence: CASSGTGTGDSPLHF. The CDR3, as DNA: TGTGCCAGCAGCGGAACCGGGACAGGGGATTCACCCCTCCACTTT.